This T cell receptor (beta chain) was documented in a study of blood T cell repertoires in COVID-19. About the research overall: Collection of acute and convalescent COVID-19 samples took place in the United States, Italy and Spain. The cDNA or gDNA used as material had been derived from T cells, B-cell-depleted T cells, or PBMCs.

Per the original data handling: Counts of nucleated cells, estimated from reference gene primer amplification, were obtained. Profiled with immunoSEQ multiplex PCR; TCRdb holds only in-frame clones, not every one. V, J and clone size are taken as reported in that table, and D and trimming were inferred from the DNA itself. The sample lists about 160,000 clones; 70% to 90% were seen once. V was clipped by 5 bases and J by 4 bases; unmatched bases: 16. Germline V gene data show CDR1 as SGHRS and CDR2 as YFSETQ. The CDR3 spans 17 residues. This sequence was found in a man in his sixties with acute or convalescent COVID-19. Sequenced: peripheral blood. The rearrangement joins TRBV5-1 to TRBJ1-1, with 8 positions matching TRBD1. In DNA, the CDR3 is TGCGCCAGCAGTCCGCTTGGACAGGGAAGAGAGGGCACTGAAGCTTTCTTT. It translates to CASSPLGQGREGTEAFF.